The 6 T cell receptor beta chains given below trace back to one sample, sequenced in a study of T cells in Graves' hyperthyroidism and ophthalmopathy. TCR beta CDR3 region amplification was performed from RNA transcripts. RT-PCR in the first round (using the HTBI primer set) targeted the TCR CDR3. TCRdb used MiXCR to reprocess the multiplex PCR reads, holding one entry per CDR3 protein. The table includes about 840,000 distinct CDR3 sequences, 38% detected once. Sequenced: blood. The origin of the receptors is a man younger than 30 with Graves' hyperthyroidism.

To note about this clonotype: A much larger clonotype is one base distant, so this may be a read error. The chain recombines TRBV9 with TRBJ1-2, with D uncertain. The germline V gene encodes CDR1 SGDLS and CDR2 YYNGEE. This CDR3 has 12 residues. CDR3 DNA sequence: TGTGCCAGAAGCGTAGATGAGAGAGGCTACACCTTC. Its protein is CARSVDERGYTF.

The DNA of the CDR3 is TGTGCCAGCACCCTTTCGGGGGCACTTGGGGCTTTCTTT. This encodes CASTLSGALGAFF. The gene calls are TRBV12-3 or TRBV12-4 and TRBJ1-1; D is perhaps TRBD1 (6 bases). The CDR3 is 13 amino acids. V dropped 7 bases and J dropped 11 bases, with 20 bases sitting between them.

This clonotype came up many times. The chain employs TRBV7-8 and TRBJ1-6; D may be TRBD1 (5 bases). V lost 3 bases and J 10 bases, leaving 13 bases between the germline ends. Germline loops: CDR1 SGHVS, CDR2 FQNEAQ. This CDR3 spans 14 amino acids. Written as DNA, the CDR3 is TGTGCCAGCAGCTTGTCAGGGCTTAGGTCACCCCTCCACTTT. Encoded protein: CASSLSGLRSPLHF.

As to this clonotype: One base away lies a much larger clone, so this may be a sequencing read error. The chain links TRBV19 to TRBJ1-1; 7 nucleotides match TRBD1. Germline-derived CDR1 and CDR2 are LNHDA and SQIVND (reference sequence). The CDR3 consists of 15 residues. The CDR3 loop reads CASSMGPSGGTEALF. The CDR3 nucleotides read TGTGCCAGTAGTATGGGTCCGTCAGGGGGTACTGAAGCTCTCTTT.

In its sample, this clonotype was seen a few times. The chain couples TRBV7-8 to TRBJ2-7, with a possible D match to TRBD2 (6 bases). The germline V gene encodes CDR1 SGHVS and CDR2 FQNEAQ. This CDR3 region has 15 residues. V was shortened by 2 bases and J by 5 bases, with 16 bases between the two germline ends. The CDR3, as DNA: TGTGCCAGCAGCTTACGAGGCGGGACCCCTCACGAGCAGTACTTC. Translating gives CASSLRGGTPHEQYF.

This clonotype was seen at least ten times. The CDR3 spells CSVWDTLSTNEKLFF. The CDR3 nucleotides read TGCAGCGTTTGGGACACGCTTTCTACTAATGAAAAACTGTTTTTT. The V call is TRBV29-1, the J call TRBJ1-4; D perhaps matches TRBD1 (6 bases). Trimming left V 5 bases short and J 2 bases short, with 15 bases between. CDR3 length: 15 amino acids. Germline V gene lookup returns CDR1 SQVTM and CDR2 ANQGSEA.